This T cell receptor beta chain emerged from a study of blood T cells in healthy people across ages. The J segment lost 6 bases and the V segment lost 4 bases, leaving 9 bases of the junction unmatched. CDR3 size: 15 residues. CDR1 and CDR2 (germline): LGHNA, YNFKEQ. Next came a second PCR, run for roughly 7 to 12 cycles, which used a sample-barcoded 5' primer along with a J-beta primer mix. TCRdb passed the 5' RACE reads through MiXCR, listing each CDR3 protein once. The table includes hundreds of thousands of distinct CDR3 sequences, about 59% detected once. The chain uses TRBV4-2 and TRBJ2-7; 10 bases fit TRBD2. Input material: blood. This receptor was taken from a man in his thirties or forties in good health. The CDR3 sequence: CASSPIIAGGFEQYF. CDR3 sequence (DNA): TGTGCCAGCAGCCCGATAATAGCGGGGGGCTTCGAGCAGTACTTC.